The 30 T cell receptor beta chains reported below all come from one sample, sequenced in a study of cytomegalovirus exposure and HLA in healthy donors. Amplification used 60 Vbeta primers and 13 Jbeta primers. Repertoires were generated with immunoSEQ multiplex PCR, while TCRdb's copy carries only in-frame clones and drops some. Of some 130,000 clones listed, 80% were seen once; the top ten hold about 2%. The sample consisted of PBMCs. All receptors derive from a young man in good health and CMV-seronegative.

The chain couples TRBV30 to TRBJ2-5; TRBD1 might be the D (6 bases). Trimming took off 3 bases at V and 7 bases at J, with 12 bases between the two ends. Germline V gives CDR1 GTSNPN, CDR2 SVGIG (reference sequence). The CDR3 loop spans 12 amino acids. Here the CDR3 reads CAWRQGSVTQYF. The DNA of the CDR3 is TGTGCCTGGAGACAGGGCTCGGTGACCCAGTACTTC.

The chain is built from TRBV7-9 and TRBJ1-6, with TRBD1 matching 7 bases. CDR1 SEHNR and CDR2 FQNEAQ come from the germline V gene (reference sequence). The ends lost 2 bases at V and 10 bases at J; junction bases unmatched: 5. The CDR3 extends over 14 amino acids. DNA for the CDR3: TGTGCCAGCAGCTTAACAGGGGAAGGGTCACCCCTCCACTTT. It specifies CASSLTGEGSPLHF.

The genes are TRBV6-4 and TRBJ2-5; D is possibly TRBD1 (5 bases). Trimming left V 6 bases short and J 3 bases short, with 14 bases between. CDR1 is MRHNA and CDR2 is SNTAGT in the germline V gene. CDR3 length: 14 residues. CDR3 sequence: CASSALRVEETQYF. For the CDR3, the DNA is TGTGCCAGCAGCGCCCTCAGGGTGGAAGAGACCCAGTACTTC.

This clone was seen only once. This chain links TRBV28 with TRBJ1-1; 10 nucleotides align to TRBD1. CDR1 is MDHEN, CDR2 SYDVKM, per germline. V lost 2 bases and J lost 1; bases outside the gene matches: 7. The CDR3 covers 17 residues. CDR3 region: CASSLDGTGEWNTEAFF. DNA for the CDR3: TGTGCCAGCAGTTTAGACGGGACAGGGGAATGGAACACTGAAGCTTTCTTT.

This clone appeared many times. The chain joins TRBV4-2 to TRBJ2-7; 9 nucleotides line up with TRBD2. Germline loops: CDR1 LGHNA, CDR2 YNFKEQ. The CDR3 length is 16 residues. Trimming cost V 0 bases and J 2 bases; bases outside gene matches: 5. CDR3 loop: CASSQDETSGAYEQYF. CDR3 nucleotides: TGTGCCAGCAGCCAAGATGAGACTAGCGGAGCCTACGAGCAGTACTTC.

The V and J genes are TRBV27 and TRBJ1-5; maybe TRBD1 (6 bases). Per the germline V gene, CDR1 is MNHEY and CDR2 is SMNVEV (reference sequence). CDR3 size: 14 residues. Trimming took 8 bases from V and 4 from J, leaving 15 bases between them. DNA for the CDR3: TGTGCCAGCGGGGCAGGGGCCGTGAATCAGCCCCAGCATTTT. It encodes CASGAGAVNQPQHF.

V and J are TRBV28 and TRBJ1-5; 11 positions match TRBD1. V trimming: 6 bases; J trimming: 6 bases; junction bases outside the gene matches: 7. The CDR3 has 15 amino acids. Looked up from germline, CDR1 is MDHEN and CDR2 is SYDVKM. CDR3 in amino acids: CASSSGQGARQPQHF. The CDR3 bases are TGTGCCAGCAGCAGTGGACAGGGGGCTCGTCAGCCCCAGCATTTT.

The chain employs TRBV7-6 and TRBJ2-3; 7 positions match TRBD2. This CDR3 has 16 residues. Germline V lookup: CDR1 SGHVS, CDR2 FNYEAQ. J was trimmed by 5 bases and V by 5 bases; bases with no gene match: 13. In DNA form, the CDR3 reads TGTGCCAGCAGCCCAGAGGTCCTAGCGGTAATAGATACGCAGTATTTT. As protein: CASSPEVLAVIDTQYF.

This chain uses TRBV28 with TRBJ1-4; 9 nucleotides line up with TRBD1. The junction had 5 bases not matched to a gene; V was cut back by 8 bases and J by 7 bases. This CDR3 spans 13 amino acids. The germline V gene has CDR1 MDHEN and CDR2 SYDVKM. Here the CDR3 DNA reads TGTGCCAGCCTACAGGGGGCGAGTGAAAAACTGTTTTTT. This sequence encodes CASLQGASEKLFF.

V gene TRBV9 combines with J gene TRBJ1-2; the D is unclear. Germline CDR1 reads SGDLS; CDR2 reads YYNGEE. The V end lost 3 bases, the J end lost 5 bases, and 5 bases lay between the germline ends. This CDR3 comprises 11 residues. CDR3 DNA: TGTGCCAGCAGCGACTTATATGGCTACACCTTC. Its translation is CASSDLYGYTF.

In nucleotides, the CDR3 is TGTGCCAGCAGCCCCTCCGGGACAGGGGAAAACGAGCAGTACTTC. It codes for CASSPSGTGENEQYF. This chain uses TRBV13 with TRBJ2-7; 10 bases are shared with TRBD1. The length of the CDR3 is 15 residues. Germline-derived CDR1 and CDR2 are PRHDT and FYEKMQ (reference sequence). Losses at the gene ends were 5 bases for V and 5 bases for J; bases not matched to a gene: 9.

This chain uses TRBV19 with TRBJ1-6; 11 bases match TRBD1. Germline lookup yields CDR1 LNHDA and CDR2 SQIVND (reference sequence). CDR3 length equals 14 residues. J lost 8 bases, V lost 7 bases, and 4 bases had no gene match. CDR3 coding DNA: TGTGCCAGTAAACAGGGACAGGGGGATTCACCCCTCCACTTT. This translates into CASKQGQGDSPLHF.

The chain recombines TRBV27 with TRBJ2-1; 11 bases fit TRBD2. CDR1 is MNHEY, CDR2 SMNVEV, per germline (reference sequence). The CDR3 runs to 20 residues. V shed 4 bases, J shed 0 bases, and the junction held 14 bases outside the gene matches. CDR3 region: CASSSPHGTSGPSSYNEQFF. The CDR3 DNA follows: TGTGCCAGCAGTTCCCCCCACGGGACTAGCGGACCGAGCTCCTACAATGAGCAGTTCTTC.

The chain uses TRBV7-2 and TRBJ2-7; 8 bases match TRBD2. CDR1 and CDR2 (germline): SGHTA, FQGNSA. V shed 5 bases, J shed 4 bases, and the junction held 13 bases outside the gene matches. The CDR3 totals 16 residues. The CDR3 DNA sequence: TGTGCCAGCAGCCGTCATAATGTGGCTAGCGGGTACGAGCAGTACTTC. Its protein is CASSRHNVASGYEQYF. Drawing the rest from reference TRBV7-2 and TRBJ2-7, the complete variable domain is GAGVSQSPSNKVTEKGKDVELRCDPISGHTALYWYRQSLGQGLEFLIYFQGNSAPDKSGLPSDRFSAERTGGSVSTLTIQRTQQEDSAVYLCASSRHNVASGYEQYFGPGTRLTVT.

The chain couples TRBV10-3 to TRBJ2-3; 8 bases match TRBD1. The CDR3 sequence is 12 residues long. Trimming removed 9 bases from V and 2 bases from J; junction bases left unmatched: 1. Germline CDR1 is ENHRY and CDR2 is SYGVKD. CDR3 DNA: TGTGCCATACAGGGGGACACAGATACGCAGTATTTT. Translated, it gives CAIQGDTDTQYF.

This chain links TRBV4-1 with TRBJ2-5, with 10 bases lining up with TRBD2. Per the germline V gene, CDR1 is MGHRA and CDR2 is YSYEKL. V shed 4 bases and J 2 bases; nucleotides not matched to a gene: 4. The CDR3 runs to 15 residues. The CDR3 region is CASSPRTSGQETQYF. CDR3 sequence (DNA): TGCGCCAGCAGCCCCCGGACTAGCGGACAAGAGACCCAGTACTTC.

This clone has at least ten counts. The chain links TRBV6-5 to TRBJ2-3, with D tentatively TRBD2 (6 bases). Per germline, CDR1 MNHEY and CDR2 SVGAGI. CDR3 length equals 15 residues. Trimming removed 6 bases from V and 7 bases from J, with 20 bases in between. The CDR3 spells CASSYRAGPPNTQYF. The CDR3 DNA reads TGTGCCAGCAGCTATCGGGCGGGACCCCCGAATACGCAGTATTTT.

This chain links TRBV7-9 with TRBJ1-1; D gene uncertain. The CDR3 is 13 amino acids. The germline CDR1 and CDR2 sequences are SEHNR and FQNEAQ (reference sequence). Between the trimmed V and J ends, which lost 0 bases and 1 base, there was a span of 3 bases. CDR3 sequence (DNA): TGTGCCAGCAGCTTAGCACAGAACACTGAAGCTTTCTTT. Translation: CASSLAQNTEAFF. Variable domain in full (rest from reference TRBV7-9 and TRBJ1-1): DTGVSQNPRHKITKRGQNVTFRCDPISEHNRLYWYRQTLGQGPEFLTYFQNEAQLEKSRLLSDRFSAERPKGSFSTLEIQRTEQGDSAMYLCASSLAQNTEAFFGQGTRLTVV.

The V call is TRBV5-1, the J call TRBJ1-3, with 9 bases that match TRBD1. V gave up 2 bases and J gave up 3 bases; unmatched junction bases: 6. Germline V CDR1 and CDR2: SGHRS, YFSETQ. The CDR3 contains 16 residues. The CDR3 DNA follows: TGCGCCAGCAGCTTAACAGGGGGCATATATGGAAACACCATATATTTT. Amino acids: CASSLTGGIYGNTIYF.

The V gene is TRBV5-6, the J gene TRBJ2-4; TRBD2 matches 13 bases. CDR3 length: 14 residues. CDR1 and CDR2 (germline): SGHDT, YYEEEE. V trimming: 0 bases; J trimming: 12 bases; junction bases outside the gene matches: 3. CDR3 DNA: TGTGCCAGCAGCTTGGTTGGGACTAGCGGGAATCAGTACTTC. This gives the protein CASSLVGTSGNQYF.

The rearrangement uses TRBV27 and TRBJ2-1, with D tentatively TRBD1 (6 bases). The length of the CDR3 is 17 residues. V was clipped by 0 bases and J by 1 base, with 13 bases between them. Germline CDR1 MNHEY, CDR2 SMNVEV (reference sequence). The CDR3 reads CASSLSGGPVSYNEQFF. CDR3 coding DNA: TGTGCCAGCAGTTTATCTGGGGGCCCGGTATCCTACAATGAGCAGTTCTTC.

This chain connects TRBV5-5 to TRBJ2-5; 15 bases are a match to TRBD2. This CDR3 is 16 amino acids long. The V and J ends lost 5 bases and 5 bases, in that order; junction bases with no gene match: 7. Germline CDR1 SGHKS, CDR2 YYEKEE (reference sequence). CDR3 sequence: CASRLPGLAGGETQYF. The CDR3 DNA reads TGTGCCAGCAGACTGCCGGGACTAGCGGGAGGTGAGACCCAGTACTTC. Full variable domain (remainder filled in from reference TRBV5-5 and TRBJ2-5): DAGVTQSPTHLIKTRGQQVTLRCSPISGHKSVSWYQQVLGQGPQFIFQYYEKEERGRGNFPDRFSARQFPNYSSELNVNALLLGDSALYLCASRLPGLAGGETQYFGPGTRLLVL.

The chain combines TRBV28 with TRBJ1-5; possible D gene TRBD1, 6 bases. Per germline, CDR1 MDHEN and CDR2 SYDVKM. This CDR3 is 16 amino acids long. V shed 7 bases and J shed 0 bases, with 16 bases lying between them. CDR3 protein: CASIVQGWVSNQPQHF. In DNA form, the CDR3 reads TGTGCCAGCATCGTACAGGGATGGGTTAGCAATCAGCCCCAGCATTTT.

The chain recombines TRBV30 with TRBJ1-4; TRBD1 might be the D (6 bases). Trimming left V 3 bases short and J 8 bases short, with 13 bases between. CDR1 and CDR2 (germline): GTSNPN, SVGIG (reference sequence). This CDR3 has 13 amino acids. CDR3 protein: CAWRDRGSEKLFF. The CDR3 coding sequence is TGTGCCTGGAGGGATAGGGGGAGCGAAAAACTGTTTTTT.

The chain has TRBV19 and TRBJ2-7; 8 bases fit TRBD1. Germline trimming cut 7 bases from V and 1 base from J; bases unmatched to any gene: 9. The germline CDR1 and CDR2 sequences are LNHDA and SQIVND (reference sequence). The CDR3 totals 15 residues. DNA of the CDR3: TGTGCCAGTACCCAAACCGGGACAGGATCCTACGAGCAGTACTTC. It specifies CASTQTGTGSYEQYF.

The chain joins TRBV4-2 to TRBJ2-7; 11 bases match TRBD2. Germline V gene sequence: CDR1 LGHNA, CDR2 YNFKEQ. The trim removed 0 bases at V and 7 bases at J, leaving 8 bases unmatched. The CDR3 is 16 amino acids. DNA of the CDR3: TGTGCCAGCAGCCAAGATCTTTTAGCGGGAGGGAAGGAGCAGTACTTC. Protein product: CASSQDLLAGGKEQYF.

This chain joins TRBV7-9 and TRBJ2-2; 12 positions match TRBD2. V lost 3 bases to trimming and J lost 9 bases; unmatched junction nucleotides: 8. This CDR3 contains 16 residues. CDR1 and CDR2 (germline): SEHNR, FQNEAQ (reference sequence). For the CDR3, the DNA is TGTGCCAGCAGCTTGAAGGGACTAGCGGGTCTCAGGGAGCTGTTTTTT. It is translated as CASSLKGLAGLRELFF.

The V and J genes are TRBV15 and TRBJ2-1, with a weak D call TRBD1 (6 bases). Germline V gene lookup returns CDR1 LNHNV and CDR2 YYDKDF (reference sequence). V shed 5 bases and J shed 13 bases, with 15 bases lying between them. The CDR3 spans 12 residues. CDR3 DNA sequence: TGTGCCACCAGCGGGGTCACACAGGGACAGTTCTTC. This encodes CATSGVTQGQFF. The variable domain in full, completed from reference TRBV15 and TRBJ2-1, reads DAMVIQNPRYQVTQFGKPVTLSCSQTLNHNVMYWYQQKSSQAPKLLFHYYDKDFNNEADTPDNFQSRRPNTSFCFLDIRSPGLGDTAMYLCATSGVTQGQFFGPGTRLTVL.

The chain has TRBV28 and TRBJ2-6; 7 bases are a match to TRBD2. The V gene end was trimmed by 7 bases and the J gene end by 0 bases; junction bases not matched to a gene: 18. The CDR3 spans 20 residues. Per germline, CDR1 MDHEN and CDR2 SYDVKM. The CDR3 here is CASIPRSGTGSSSGANVLTF. The CDR3 DNA sequence: TGTGCCAGCATCCCAAGGAGCGGGACCGGCTCGAGCTCTGGGGCCAACGTCCTGACTTTC.

V is TRBV18 and J is TRBJ2-7; 7 bases are shared with TRBD2. The CDR3 covers 17 residues. The V gene's germline CDR1 is KGHSH and CDR2 LQKENI. V was clipped by 1 base and J by 6 bases; unmatched bases: 15. The CDR3 sequence is CASSPQDPRAGAGEQYF. The CDR3 nucleotides read TGTGCCAGCTCACCACAGGACCCTAGGGCGGGAGCGGGCGAGCAGTACTTC.